Below are 8 T cell receptor beta chains sequenced from a single sample in a study of blood T cell repertoires in COVID-19. Profiling relied on immunoSEQ multiplex PCR, and the TCRdb table lists in-frame clones only, not all of them. The profile shows 270,000 or so clones, nearly 90% of them singletons. The specimen sequenced was peripheral blood. All receptors derive from a woman aged 60-75 years with COVID-19, enrolled during active disease.

V usage is TRBV2 and J usage is TRBJ1-5, with 7 bases that match TRBD1. Germline V gene sequence: CDR1 SNHLY, CDR2 FYNNEI. V dropped 2 bases and J dropped 9; count of bases not matched to a gene: 10. This CDR3 has 15 amino acids. The CDR3 reads CASSELKGGAGPQHF. CDR3 DNA: TGTGCCAGCAGTGAATTGAAAGGGGGCGCGGGGCCCCAGCATTTT. Filled out from reference TRBV2 and TRBJ1-5, the complete variable domain reads EPEVTQTPSHQVTQMGQEVILRCVPISNHLYFYWYRQILGQKVEFLVSFYNNEISEKSEIFDDQFSVERPDGSNFTLKIRSTKLEDSAMYFCASSELKGGAGPQHFGDGTRLSIL.

The chain employs TRBV15 and TRBJ1-1; D remains ambiguous. Trimming removed 2 bases from V and 2 bases from J, with 6 bases in between. The CDR3 runs to 13 residues. Germline V gene lookup returns CDR1 LNHNV and CDR2 YYDKDF (reference sequence). The CDR3 sequence is CATSRRGNTEAFF. The CDR3 coding sequence is TGTGCCACCAGCAGACGGGGTAACACTGAAGCTTTCTTT.

The J gene is TRBJ2-2, the V gene TRBV7-6; 8 bases match TRBD1. The CDR3 sequence is 15 residues long. Germline V gene lookup returns CDR1 SGHVS and CDR2 FNYEAQ. The junction had 4 bases not matched to a gene; V was cut back by 1 base and J by 6 bases. The CDR3 is CASSLVATGAGELFF. CDR3 nucleotide sequence: TGTGCCAGCAGCTTAGTGGCGACAGGGGCCGGGGAGCTGTTTTTT. The full variable domain, completed using reference TRBV7-6 and TRBJ2-2, is GAGVSQSPRYKVTKRGQDVALRCDPISGHVSLYWYRQALGQGPEFLTYFNYEAQQDKSGLPNDRFSAERPEGSISTLTIQRTEQRDSAMYRCASSLVATGAGELFFGEGSRLTVL.

The chain joins TRBV7-2 to TRBJ2-5; a weak D match, TRBD2 (5 bases). This CDR3 has 15 residues. Per the germline V gene, CDR1 is SGHTA and CDR2 is FQGNSA. Trimming pared 1 base from V and 1 base from J, leaving 10 bases between. DNA for the CDR3: TGTGCCAGCAGCTTAGGACGGGGAGTCCAAGAGACCCAGTACTTC. Protein sequence: CASSLGRGVQETQYF.

As for this clone: Other DNA sequences in the same sample also yield this CDR3. This chain joins TRBV9 and TRBJ2-3; 8 bases map to TRBD2. Germline CDR1 SGDLS, CDR2 YYNGEE. V was clipped by 0 bases and J by 0 bases; unmatched bases: 0. CDR3 size: 15 residues. CDR3 protein: CASSVAGGSTDTQYF. As DNA, the CDR3 is TGTGCCAGCAGCGTAGCGGGGGGGAGCACAGATACGCAGTATTTT.

This sequence joins TRBV18 and TRBJ2-3, with 7 bases matching TRBD2. Germline CDR1 KGHSH, CDR2 LQKENI. V shed 2 bases, J shed 1 base, and the junction held 9 bases outside the gene matches. The CDR3 sequence is 17 residues long. This CDR3 is CASSPFGSGVGTDTQYF. CDR3 nucleotide sequence: TGTGCCAGCTCACCATTCGGAAGCGGGGTTGGCACAGATACGCAGTATTTT.

The chain employs TRBV6-5 and TRBJ1-6, with D unresolved. There are 13 residues in the CDR3. Trimming took 0 bases from V and 11 from J, leaving 8 bases between them. Germline CDR1 reads MNHEY; CDR2 reads SVGAGI. Written as DNA, the CDR3 is TGTGCCAGCAGTTACTCCAGTACGACACCCCTCCACTTT. Its translation is CASSYSSTTPLHF.

This chain uses TRBV19 with TRBJ1-5; no clear D gene. Trimming left V 7 bases short and J 5 bases short, with 12 bases between. The CDR3 has 13 amino acids. Germline V gene sequence: CDR1 LNHDA, CDR2 SQIVND (reference sequence). The CDR3 DNA sequence: TGTGCCAGTACCCCAGGTTCCCATCAGCCCCAGCATTTT. Its translation is CASTPGSHQPQHF. Combining the CDR3 with reference TRBV19 and TRBJ1-5 gives the whole variable domain DGGITQSPKYLFRKEGQNVTLSCEQNLNHDAMYWYRQDPGQGLRLIYYSQIVNDFQKGDIAEGYSVSREKKESFPLTVTSAQKNPTAFYLCASTPGSHQPQHFGDGTRLSIL.